The text below deals with one T cell receptor beta chain. TCRdb keeps only in-frame clones here, not all; method: immunoSEQ multiplex PCR. The table has around 1.9 million clones, just over 90% seen once. Germline V gives CDR1 SEHNR, CDR2 FQNEAQ (reference sequence). V gave up 1 base and J gave up 2 bases, with 15 bases separating them. The CDR3 contains 16 residues. The data stem from a study of shared clonotypes between healthy human individuals. Only CD45RO-negative cells positively selected for CCR7 counted as naive CD8 cells, so terminally differentiated effector memory CD45RA+ cells were excluded.

This TCR derives from a young man in good health. Some clones in this sample may be carry-over from other donors' samples. The V call is TRBV7-9, the J call TRBJ2-7, with D possibly being TRBD1 (6 bases). Sequences were obtained from naive CD8+ T cells from PBMCs. The CDR3 DNA is TGTGCCAGCAGCTTAGGTAGGGACACCGGGCCCTACGAGCAGTACTTC. As protein: CASSLGRDTGPYEQYF.